This entry features one TCR beta chain sequence. This CDR3 is built from 15 residues. CDR1 and CDR2 from the germline V gene are SGHDT and YYEEEE. V trimming: 3 bases; J trimming: 4 bases; junction bases outside the gene matches: 7. PCR was performed using 60 Vbeta and 13 Jbeta primers. Profiling relied on immunoSEQ multiplex PCR, and the TCRdb table lists in-frame clones only, not all of them. The data show about 140,000 clones, under 85% seen once. The sample originates from a study of cytomegalovirus exposure and HLA in healthy donors. The sequenced material came from PBMCs. The genes are TRBV5-6 and TRBJ1-1, with TRBD1 identical over 9 bases. The clonotype was recovered from a man aged 18 to 35 in good health and CMV-seronegative. In DNA, the CDR3 is TGTGCCAGCAGCTGGAGGAGGGACAGGGTCACTGAAGCTTTCTTT. Its translation is CASSWRRDRVTEAFF. Variable domain in full (rest from reference TRBV5-6 and TRBJ1-1): DAGVTQSPTHLIKTRGQQVTLRCSPKSGHDTVSWYQQALGQGPQFIFQYYEEEERQRGNFPDRFSGHQFPNYSSELNVNALLLGDSALYLCASSWRRDRVTEAFFGQGTRLTVV.